This T cell receptor (beta chain) is drawn from a study of OX40 agonist ivuxolimab in advanced cancers. Study-level information: The dose-escalation cohort was around 83% male, with a mean age of approximately 62 years, ranging about 23 to 90.

Note on this clone: Its antigen is currently unknown.

Profiled with immunoSEQ multiplex PCR; TCRdb holds only in-frame clones, not every one. Of approximately 66,000 clones listed, 85% to 90% are singletons. General study findings and limits: Within 6 weeks, CD4+ and CD8+ blood T cells expanded clonally at 0.1 to 3.0 mg/kg. More expanded clones were seen, on average, in CD8+ T cells than in CD4+.

Exclusion of a patient followed from autoimmune disease history or systemic immunosuppression. This TCR was sampled from an adult with an advanced solid tumor such as melanoma, head and neck, liver or kidney cancer. The specimen was CD4+ or CD8+ T cells sorted from blood, collected in a trial of the OX40 agonist ivuxolimab.

CDR3 region: CASSLLAGHEQFF. In DNA, the CDR3 is TGTGCCAGCAGCTTATTAGCGGGGCATGAGCAGTTCTTC. The genes are TRBV13 and TRBJ2-1; TRBD2 agrees at 8 bases. There are 13 residues in the CDR3. Germline V CDR1 and CDR2: PRHDT, FYEKMQ (reference sequence). The J segment lost 8 bases and the V segment lost 2 bases, leaving 2 bases of the junction unmatched.